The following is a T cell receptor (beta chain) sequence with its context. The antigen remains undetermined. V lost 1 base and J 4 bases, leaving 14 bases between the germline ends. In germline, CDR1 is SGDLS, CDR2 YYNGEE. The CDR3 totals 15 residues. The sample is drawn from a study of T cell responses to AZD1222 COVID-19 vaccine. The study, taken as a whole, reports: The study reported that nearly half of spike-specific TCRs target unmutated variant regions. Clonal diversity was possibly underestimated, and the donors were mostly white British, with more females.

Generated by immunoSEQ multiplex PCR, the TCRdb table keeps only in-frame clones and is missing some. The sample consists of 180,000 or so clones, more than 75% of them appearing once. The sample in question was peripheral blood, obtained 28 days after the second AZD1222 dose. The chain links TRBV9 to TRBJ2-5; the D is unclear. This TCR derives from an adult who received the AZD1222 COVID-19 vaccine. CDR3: CASSVSFPPGETQYF. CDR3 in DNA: TGTGCCAGCAGCGTAAGTTTCCCCCCCGGAGAGACCCAGTACTTC.